This T cell receptor beta chain was identified in a study of T cells in Graves' hyperthyroidism and ophthalmopathy. Across the study: Specimen type is peripheral blood, collected at initial diagnosis prior to any treatment. Study-wide results and limits: Ophthalmopathy was told apart from stable hyperthyroidism by a 13 V-J model. Prediction of ophthalmopathy progression came a median around 6.1 months pre-onset.

The TCR beta CDR3 regions underwent amplification using RNA transcripts as the source. The primer set for the first-round RT-PCR of the TCR CDR3 was HTBI. TCRdb re-called the multiplex PCR reads with MiXCR, one entry per CDR3 protein. The data contain about 640,000 distinct CDR3 sequences, around 21% of them seen just once; the ten biggest clones take up around a third. This CDR3 spans 15 amino acids. CDR1 is MNHNS and CDR2 is SASEGT in the germline V gene. V gave up 8 bases and J gave up 0 bases; unmatched junction bases: 6. Exclusions: uncontrolled infection, other autoimmune disease, pregnancy, lactation. In regard to this clonotype: No antigen is known for it.

The source material was blood. The rearrangement uses TRBV6-1 and TRBJ1-4; TRBD1 matches 7 bases. The sequence was obtained from a man aged 30 to 39 with Graves' ophthalmopathy. CDR3 protein: CASCGQVATNEKLFF. For the CDR3, the DNA is TGTGCCAGCTGCGGACAGGTTGCAACTAATGAAAAACTGTTTTTT.